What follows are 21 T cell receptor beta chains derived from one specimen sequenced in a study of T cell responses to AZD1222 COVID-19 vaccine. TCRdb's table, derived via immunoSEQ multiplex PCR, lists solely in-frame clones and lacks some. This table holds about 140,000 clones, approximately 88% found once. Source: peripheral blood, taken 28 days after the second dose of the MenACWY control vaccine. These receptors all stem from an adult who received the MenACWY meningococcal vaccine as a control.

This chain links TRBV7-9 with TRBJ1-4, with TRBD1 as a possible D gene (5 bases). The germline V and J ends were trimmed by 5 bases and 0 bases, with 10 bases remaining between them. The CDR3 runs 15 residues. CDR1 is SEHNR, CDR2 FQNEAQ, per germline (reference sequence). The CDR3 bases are TGTGCCAGCAGCCGCCGGGGGACAACTAATGAAAAACTGTTTTTT. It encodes CASSRRGTTNEKLFF. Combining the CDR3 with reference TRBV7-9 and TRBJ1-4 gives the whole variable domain DTGVSQNPRHKITKRGQNVTFRCDPISEHNRLYWYRQTLGQGPEFLTYFQNEAQLEKSRLLSDRFSAERPKGSFSTLEIQRTEQGDSAMYLCASSRRGTTNEKLFFGSGTQLSVL.

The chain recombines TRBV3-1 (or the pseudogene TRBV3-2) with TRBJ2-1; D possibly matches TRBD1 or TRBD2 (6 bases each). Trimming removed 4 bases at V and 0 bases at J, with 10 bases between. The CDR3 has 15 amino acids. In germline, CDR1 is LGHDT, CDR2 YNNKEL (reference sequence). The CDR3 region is CASSRKGGSYNEQFF. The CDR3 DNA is TGTGCCAGCAGCCGCAAGGGGGGCTCCTACAATGAGCAGTTCTTC.

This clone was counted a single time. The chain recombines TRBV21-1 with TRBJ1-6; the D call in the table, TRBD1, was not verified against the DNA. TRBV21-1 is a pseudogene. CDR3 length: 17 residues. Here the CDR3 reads CASSTRTGPGIASPLHF. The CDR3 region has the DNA TGTGCCAGCAGCACCCGGACAGGCCCCGGGATCGCTTCACCCCTCCACTTT.

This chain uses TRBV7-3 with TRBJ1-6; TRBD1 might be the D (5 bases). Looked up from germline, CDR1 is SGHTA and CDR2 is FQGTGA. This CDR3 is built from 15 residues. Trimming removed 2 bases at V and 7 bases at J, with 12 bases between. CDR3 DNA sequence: TGTGCCAGCAGCTTACAAGGGACTCCAAATTCACCCCTCCACTTT. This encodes CASSLQGTPNSPLHF.

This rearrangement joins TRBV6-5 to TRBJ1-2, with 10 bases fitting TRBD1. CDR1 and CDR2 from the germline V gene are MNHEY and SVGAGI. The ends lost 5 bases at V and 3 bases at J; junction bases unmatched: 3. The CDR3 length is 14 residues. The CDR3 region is CASSPGQGYYGYTF. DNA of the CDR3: TGTGCCAGCAGTCCGGGACAGGGGTACTATGGCTACACCTTC.

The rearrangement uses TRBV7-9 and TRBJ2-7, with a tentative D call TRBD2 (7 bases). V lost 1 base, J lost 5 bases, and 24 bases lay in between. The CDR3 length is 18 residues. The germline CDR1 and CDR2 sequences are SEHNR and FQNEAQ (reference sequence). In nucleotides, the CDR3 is TGTGCCAGCAGCTTAGGACGGTGGGGGGGCGGAGCGGACCACGAGCAGTACTTC. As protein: CASSLGRWGGGADHEQYF.

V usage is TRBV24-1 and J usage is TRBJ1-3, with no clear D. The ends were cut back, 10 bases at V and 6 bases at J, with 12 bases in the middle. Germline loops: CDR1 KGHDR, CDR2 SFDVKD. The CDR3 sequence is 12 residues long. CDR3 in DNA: TGTGCCACTGAGGGATCGGAAAACACCATATATTTT. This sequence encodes CATEGSENTIYF.

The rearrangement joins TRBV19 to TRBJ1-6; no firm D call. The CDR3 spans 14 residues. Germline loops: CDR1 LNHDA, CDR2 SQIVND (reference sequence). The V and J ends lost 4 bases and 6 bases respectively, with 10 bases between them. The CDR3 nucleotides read TGTGCCAGTAGTAACGAGGCGGGTAATTCACCCCTCCACTTT. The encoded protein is CASSNEAGNSPLHF.

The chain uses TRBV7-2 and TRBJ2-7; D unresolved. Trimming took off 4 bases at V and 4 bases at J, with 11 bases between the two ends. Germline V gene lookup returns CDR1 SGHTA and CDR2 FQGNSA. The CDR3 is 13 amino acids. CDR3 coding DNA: TGTGCCAGCAGCTCCTGGGTAGGATACGAGCAGTACTTC. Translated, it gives CASSSWVGYEQYF. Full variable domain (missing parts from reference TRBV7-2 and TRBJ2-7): GAGVSQSPSNKVTEKGKDVELRCDPISGHTALYWYRQSLGQGLEFLIYFQGNSAPDKSGLPSDRFSAERTGGSVSTLTIQRTQQEDSAVYLCASSSWVGYEQYFGPGTRLTVT.

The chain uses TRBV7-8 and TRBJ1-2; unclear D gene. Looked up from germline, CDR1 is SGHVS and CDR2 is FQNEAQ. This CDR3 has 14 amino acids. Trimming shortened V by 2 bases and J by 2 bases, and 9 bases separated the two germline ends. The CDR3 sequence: CASSLSGENYGYTF. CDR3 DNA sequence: TGTGCCAGCAGCTTAAGCGGGGAGAACTATGGCTACACCTTC.

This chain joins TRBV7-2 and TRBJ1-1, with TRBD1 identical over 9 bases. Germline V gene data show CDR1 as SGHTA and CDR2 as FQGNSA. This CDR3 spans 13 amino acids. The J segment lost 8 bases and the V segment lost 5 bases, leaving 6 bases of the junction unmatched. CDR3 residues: CASSRDRVTEAFF. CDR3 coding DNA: TGTGCCAGCAGCCGGGACAGGGTCACAGAAGCTTTCTTT.

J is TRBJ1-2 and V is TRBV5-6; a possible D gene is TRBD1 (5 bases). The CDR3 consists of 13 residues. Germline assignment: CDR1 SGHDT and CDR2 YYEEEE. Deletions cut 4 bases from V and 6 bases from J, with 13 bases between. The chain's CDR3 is CASSPGGTNGYTF. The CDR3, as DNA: TGTGCCAGCAGCCCGGGCGGGACTAATGGCTACACCTTC.

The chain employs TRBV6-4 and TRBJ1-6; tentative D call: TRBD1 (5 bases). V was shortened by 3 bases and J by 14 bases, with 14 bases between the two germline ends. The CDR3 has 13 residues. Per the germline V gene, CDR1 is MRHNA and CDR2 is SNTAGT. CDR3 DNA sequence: TGTGCCAGCAGTGAAGAGGCCCGGGGGGCCCTCCACTTT. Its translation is CASSEEARGALHF.

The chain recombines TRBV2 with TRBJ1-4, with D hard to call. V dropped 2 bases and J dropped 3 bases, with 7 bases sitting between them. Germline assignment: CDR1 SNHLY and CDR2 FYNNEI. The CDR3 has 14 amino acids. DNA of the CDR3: TGTGCCAGCAGTGAACGTCTCCCTAATGAAAAACTGTTTTTT. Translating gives CASSERLPNEKLFF.

The CDR3 DNA sequence: TGCAGTGCTAGTAAACTTCGCGGGAGTACATACGAGCAGTACTTC. Residues: CSASKLRGSTYEQYF. This chain joins TRBV20-1 and TRBJ2-7; 7 positions agree with TRBD2. This CDR3 has 15 amino acids. Germline V gene sequence: CDR1 DFQATT, CDR2 SNEGSKA (reference sequence). V was pared by 3 bases and J by 4 bases, with 12 bases of the junction left unmatched.

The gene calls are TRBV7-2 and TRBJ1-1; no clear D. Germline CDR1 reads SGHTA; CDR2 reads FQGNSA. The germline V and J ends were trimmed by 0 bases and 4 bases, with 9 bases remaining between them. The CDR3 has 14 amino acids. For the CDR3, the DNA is TGTGCCAGCAGCTTAGCAGTGGGAGGCACTGAAGCTTTCTTT. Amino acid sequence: CASSLAVGGTEAFF.

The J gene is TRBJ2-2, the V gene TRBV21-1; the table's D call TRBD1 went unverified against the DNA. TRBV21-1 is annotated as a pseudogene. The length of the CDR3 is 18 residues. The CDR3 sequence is CASSKPRTGPTNTGELFF. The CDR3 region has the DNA TGTGCCAGCAGCAAGCCCCGGACAGGCCCTACGAACACCGGGGAGCTGTTTTTT.

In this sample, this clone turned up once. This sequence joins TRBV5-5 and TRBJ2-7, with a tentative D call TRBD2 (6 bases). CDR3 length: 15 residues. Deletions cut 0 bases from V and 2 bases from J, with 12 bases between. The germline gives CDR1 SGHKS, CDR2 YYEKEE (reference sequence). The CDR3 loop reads CASSLGEGLPYEQYF. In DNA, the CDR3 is TGTGCCAGCAGCTTGGGAGAAGGACTACCCTACGAGCAGTACTTC.

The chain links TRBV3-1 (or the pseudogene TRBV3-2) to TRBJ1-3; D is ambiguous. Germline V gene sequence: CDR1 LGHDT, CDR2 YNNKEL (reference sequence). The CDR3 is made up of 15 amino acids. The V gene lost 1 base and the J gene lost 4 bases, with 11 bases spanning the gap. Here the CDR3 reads CASSQGGLWGNTIYF. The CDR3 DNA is TGTGCCAGCAGCCAAGGCGGGCTTTGGGGAAACACCATATATTTT.

CDR3 amino acids: CASSPAVGRANTEAFF. The CDR3 bases are TGTGCCAGCAGCCCCGCCGTGGGGCGGGCGAACACTGAAGCTTTCTTT. The V call is TRBV7-8, the J call TRBJ1-1; D perhaps matches TRBD1 (5 bases). Germline CDR1 is SGHVS and CDR2 is FQNEAQ. The CDR3 is 16 residues long. The germline V and J ends were trimmed by 5 bases and 1 base, with 17 bases remaining between them.

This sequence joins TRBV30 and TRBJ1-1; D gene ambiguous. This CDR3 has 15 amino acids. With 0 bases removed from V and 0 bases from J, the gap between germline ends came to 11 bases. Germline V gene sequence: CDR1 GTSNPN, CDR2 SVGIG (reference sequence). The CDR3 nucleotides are TGTGCCTGGAGTGTGCGGACTAGCCTGAACACTGAAGCTTTCTTT. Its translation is CAWSVRTSLNTEAFF.